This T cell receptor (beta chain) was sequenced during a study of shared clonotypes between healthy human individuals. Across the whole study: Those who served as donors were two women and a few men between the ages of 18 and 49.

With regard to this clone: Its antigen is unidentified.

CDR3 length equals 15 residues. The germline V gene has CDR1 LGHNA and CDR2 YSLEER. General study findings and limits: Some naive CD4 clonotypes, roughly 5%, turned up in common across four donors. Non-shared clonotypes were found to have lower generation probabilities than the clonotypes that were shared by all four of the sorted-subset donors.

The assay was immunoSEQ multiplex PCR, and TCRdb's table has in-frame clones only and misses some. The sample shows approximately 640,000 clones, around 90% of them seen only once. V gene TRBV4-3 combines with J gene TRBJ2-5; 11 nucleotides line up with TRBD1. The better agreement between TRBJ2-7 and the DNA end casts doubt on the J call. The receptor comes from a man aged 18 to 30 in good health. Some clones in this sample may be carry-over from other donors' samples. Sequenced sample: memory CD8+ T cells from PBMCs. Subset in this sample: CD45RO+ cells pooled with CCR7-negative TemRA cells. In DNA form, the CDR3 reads TGCGCCAGCAGCCAAGGGACAGGGGGCGAAAACGAGCAGTACTTC. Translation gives CASSQGTGGENEQYF.